One T cell receptor beta chain is described in this entry. Only in-frame clones appear in the TCRdb table, and some are missing; sequencing was by immunoSEQ multiplex PCR. The sample yields about 320,000 clones, more than 90% seen once. The data stem from a study of blood T cell repertoires in COVID-19. The germline V gene has CDR1 SNHLY and CDR2 FYNNEI. This CDR3 spans 14 amino acids. V gave up 7 bases and J gave up 5 bases; unmatched junction bases: 5. The TCR sequence derives from a man aged 55 to 70 who had recovered from COVID-19. This chain joins TRBV2 and TRBJ1-4, with 9 bases that match TRBD1. The sample taken for sequencing was PBMCs or T cells enriched from blood (not recorded which). The CDR3 loop reads CASKLGTGNEKLFF. CDR3 bases: TGTGCCAGCAAACTAGGGACAGGGAATGAAAAACTGTTTTTT.